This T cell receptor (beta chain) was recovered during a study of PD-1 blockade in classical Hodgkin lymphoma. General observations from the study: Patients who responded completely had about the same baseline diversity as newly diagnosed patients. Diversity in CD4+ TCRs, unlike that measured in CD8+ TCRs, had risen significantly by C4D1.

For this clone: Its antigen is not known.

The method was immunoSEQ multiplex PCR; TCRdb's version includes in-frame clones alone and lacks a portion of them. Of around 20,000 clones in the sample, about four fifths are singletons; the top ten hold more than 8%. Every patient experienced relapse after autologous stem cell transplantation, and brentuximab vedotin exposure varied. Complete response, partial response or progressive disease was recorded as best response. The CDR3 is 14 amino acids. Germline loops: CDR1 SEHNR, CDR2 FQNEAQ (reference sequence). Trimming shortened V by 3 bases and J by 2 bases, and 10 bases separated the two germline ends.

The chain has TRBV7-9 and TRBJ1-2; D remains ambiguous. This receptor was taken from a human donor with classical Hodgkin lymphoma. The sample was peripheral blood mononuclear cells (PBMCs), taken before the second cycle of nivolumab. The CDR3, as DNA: TGTGCCAGCAGCTTTGTCGGCAACAACTATGGCTACACCTTC. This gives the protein CASSFVGNNYGYTF.